This TCR beta chain is drawn from a study of response to subunit inactivated influenza vaccine. Whole-study results and caveats: That few new T cells are recruited by each seasonal influenza vaccination was the authors' suggestion.

V gave up 3 bases and J gave up 0 bases; unmatched junction bases: 16. Germline CDR1 MNHEY, CDR2 SMNVEV (reference sequence). The CDR3 is made up of 20 amino acids. Using its own MiXCR run on the RT-PCR reads, TCRdb lists one record per CDR3 protein. The sample shows roughly 700,000 distinct CDR3 sequences, around 14% of them seen only once. A note on this clonotype: Its antigen is undetermined.

The sequencing used PBMCs from blood, collected 14 to 15 days before vaccination. The sequence came from a man over 45 who received an inactivated influenza vaccine. This chain connects TRBV27 to TRBJ2-7, with TRBD2 matching 11 bases. CDR3 region: CASSFRSRLAGGLISYEQYF. The CDR3 DNA reads as TGTGCCAGCAGTTTTAGATCCCGGCTAGCGGGAGGTCTCATCTCCTACGAGCAGTACTTC.